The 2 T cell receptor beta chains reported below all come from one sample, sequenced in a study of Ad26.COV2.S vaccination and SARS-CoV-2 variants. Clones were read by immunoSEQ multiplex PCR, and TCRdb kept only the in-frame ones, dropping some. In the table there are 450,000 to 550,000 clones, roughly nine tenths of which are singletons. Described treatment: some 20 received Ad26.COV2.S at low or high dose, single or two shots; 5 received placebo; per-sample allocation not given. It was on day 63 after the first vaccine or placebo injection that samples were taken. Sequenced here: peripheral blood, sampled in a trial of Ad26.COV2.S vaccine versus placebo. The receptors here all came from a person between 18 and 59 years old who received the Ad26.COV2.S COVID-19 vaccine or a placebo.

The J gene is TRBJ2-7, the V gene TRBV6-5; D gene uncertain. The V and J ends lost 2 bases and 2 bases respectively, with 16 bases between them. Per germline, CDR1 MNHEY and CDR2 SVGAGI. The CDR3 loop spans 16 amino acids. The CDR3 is CASSYGPPGIAYEQYF. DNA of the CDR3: TGTGCCAGCAGTTACGGACCGCCAGGTATTGCCTACGAGCAGTACTTC.

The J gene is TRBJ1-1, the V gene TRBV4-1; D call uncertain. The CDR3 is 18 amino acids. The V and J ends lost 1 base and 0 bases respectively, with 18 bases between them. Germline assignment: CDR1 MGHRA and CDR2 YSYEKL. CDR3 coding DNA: TGCGCCAGCAGCCAAGTCCAGGATCCCACATCGGTGAACACTGAAGCTTTCTTT. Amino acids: CASSQVQDPTSVNTEAFF.